This T cell receptor (beta chain) was observed in a study of blood T cell repertoires in COVID-19. Profiled with immunoSEQ multiplex PCR; TCRdb holds only in-frame clones, not every one. The sample contains 140,000 to 150,000 clones, 88% of which appear only once. Germline V lookup: CDR1 MNHNY, CDR2 SVGAGI (reference sequence). The CDR3 length is 13 residues. The ends were cut back, 5 bases at V and 3 bases at J, with 11 bases in the middle. This chain connects TRBV6-6 to TRBJ2-7, with D tentatively TRBD1 (6 bases). The sequenced sample was peripheral blood. The clonotype comes from a human donor in a cohort sampled during active COVID-19. The CDR3 bases are TGTGCCAGCAGTACGGACAGACTCTACGAGCAGTACTTC. Residues: CASSTDRLYEQYF.